The T cell receptor (beta chain) under discussion was sequenced for a study of blood T cell repertoires in COVID-19. The CDR3 covers 14 residues. V was shortened by 3 bases and J by 1 base, with 10 bases between the two germline ends. Per the germline V gene, CDR1 is SGHRS and CDR2 is YFSETQ. Method: immunoSEQ multiplex PCR; TCRdb's copy keeps in-frame clones and lacks some. The sample lists about 88,000 clones; 87% were seen once. This TCR was sampled from a male donor with acute or convalescent COVID-19. The J gene is TRBJ2-5, the V gene TRBV5-1; no reliable D call. Sequencing was carried out using peripheral blood. The DNA of the CDR3 is TGCGCCAGCAGCTACCAACTAAGCCAAGAGACCCAGTACTTC. It translates to CASSYQLSQETQYF.